Below, 17 T cell receptor beta chains from the same sample are listed, as sequenced in a study of shared clonotypes between healthy human individuals. Assay used: immunoSEQ multiplex PCR; TCRdb lists only in-frame clones, some missing. The sample lists millions of clones, approximately 90% seen once, with roughly 0.15% in the top ten. Sequences were obtained from naive CD4+ T cells sorted from blood. Subset here: CD45RA+ positively selected. These receptors originate from a man aged 18 to 29 in good health.

To note about this clone: Other DNA sequences in the sample encode the same CDR3. The gene calls are TRBV7-9 and TRBJ2-3, with 10 bases lining up with TRBD1. The junction had 19 bases not matched to a gene; V was cut back by 8 bases and J by 2 bases. CDR1 is SEHNR, CDR2 FQNEAQ, per germline (reference sequence). The CDR3 is made up of 19 amino acids. CDR3 region: CASSLGTGEFELFTDTQYF. The CDR3 DNA is TGTGCCAGCTCCTTGGGGACAGGGGAATTTGAGCTGTTCACAGATACGCAGTATTTT.

The chain uses TRBV19 and TRBJ2-3; D perhaps matches TRBD2 (6 bases). Per the germline V gene, CDR1 is LNHDA and CDR2 is SQIVND (reference sequence). V lost 6 bases and J lost 2, with 15 bases in between. CDR3 length: 15 amino acids. The CDR3 DNA follows: TGTGCCAGTAGCACCAGGGCGGGGAACACAGATACGCAGTATTTT. Translating it yields CASSTRAGNTDTQYF.

This clone was counted a few times. The same CDR3 can be traced to other DNA sequences in this sample. This chain links TRBV6-5 with TRBJ1-2; 7 bases are shared with TRBD1. The V gene end was trimmed by 0 bases and the J gene end by 4 bases; junction bases not matched to a gene: 2. CDR1 MNHEY and CDR2 SVGAGI come from the germline V gene. The CDR3 sequence is 14 residues long. The CDR3 nucleotides are TGTGCCAGCAGTTACTCGAGACAGGGCTATGGCTACACCTTC. Protein sequence: CASSYSRQGYGYTF.

The chain carries TRBV6-5 and TRBJ1-2; D unresolved. Germline values: CDR1 MNHEY, CDR2 SVGAGI. V was clipped by 4 bases and J by 8 bases, with 14 bases between them. This CDR3 is 13 amino acids long. The CDR3 DNA reads TGTGCCAGCAGTTCGGACGGCGTAGGGGGCTACACCTTC. This encodes CASSSDGVGGYTF.

V usage is TRBV7-6 and J usage is TRBJ2-1, with D tentatively TRBD2 (7 bases). Germline V gene lookup returns CDR1 SGHVS and CDR2 FNYEAQ. Trimming shortened V by 5 bases and J by 12 bases, and 11 bases separated the two germline ends. This CDR3 spans 11 amino acids. CDR3: CASSERGGQFF. In DNA, the CDR3 is TGTGCCAGCAGCGAAAGGGGGGGGCAGTTCTTC.

This clone appeared once. V is TRBV19 and J is TRBJ1-1; 7 nucleotides line up with TRBD1. The CDR3 contains 13 residues. Germline V gene sequence: CDR1 LNHDA, CDR2 SQIVND (reference sequence). The ends lost 10 bases at V and 4 bases at J; junction bases unmatched: 9. Here the CDR3 reads CATVRGRATEAFF. The DNA of the CDR3 is TGTGCCACAGTAAGGGGGCGAGCCACTGAAGCTTTCTTT.

This clone was observed a single time. V and J are TRBV6-1 and TRBJ2-6; weak D call: TRBD1 (6 bases). CDR1 and CDR2 (germline): MNHNS, SASEGT. This CDR3 contains 17 residues. With 4 bases removed from V and 0 bases from J, the gap between germline ends came to 13 bases. The CDR3 loop reads CASSAGQFVSGANVLTF. The DNA for the CDR3 is TGTGCCAGCAGTGCCGGACAGTTTGTCTCTGGGGCCAACGTCCTGACTTTC.

The rearrangement uses TRBV5-8 and TRBJ1-3; D is perhaps TRBD1 (6 bases). V shed 3 bases and J shed 0 bases, with 13 bases lying between them. CDR1 is SGHTS, CDR2 YDEGEE, per germline. This CDR3 region has 16 residues. The CDR3 reads CASSSGQTSSGNTIYF. CDR3 DNA: TGTGCCAGCAGCTCCGGACAGACTTCCTCTGGAAACACCATATATTTT.

V and J are TRBV2 and TRBJ2-1; D is possibly TRBD1 (6 bases). This CDR3 has 15 residues. Germline V gene sequence: CDR1 SNHLY, CDR2 FYNNEI. V shed 0 bases and J shed 0 bases, with 6 bases lying between them. The CDR3 spells CASSEATGSYNEQFF. CDR3 bases: TGTGCCAGCAGTGAAGCGACAGGCTCCTACAATGAGCAGTTCTTC.

Only one count was recorded for this clone. The identical CDR3 is also encoded by other nucleotide sequences in the sample. The gene calls are TRBV9 and TRBJ2-5; weak D call: TRBD1 (6 bases). V lost 0 bases and J 2 bases, leaving 8 bases between the germline ends. CDR1 is SGDLS and CDR2 is YYNGEE in the germline V gene. The CDR3 runs to 14 residues. The CDR3 region is CASSVGGQQETQYF. The CDR3 DNA reads TGTGCCAGCAGCGTAGGGGGGCAGCAAGAGACCCAGTACTTC.

Comments on this clone: Other DNA sequences within the sample encode an identical CDR3. The V gene is TRBV28, the J gene TRBJ1-5; weak D call: TRBD1 (5 bases). The CDR3 is made up of 14 amino acids. The V end was cut by 5 bases, the J end by 0 bases, with 8 bases between. Germline lookup yields CDR1 MDHEN and CDR2 SYDVKM. CDR3 sequence (DNA): TGTGCCAGCAGTCAGGGTGGTAGCAATCAGCCCCAGCATTTT. The encoded protein is CASSQGGSNQPQHF.

The J gene is TRBJ1-5, the V gene TRBV30, with 8 bases lining up with TRBD1. The germline CDR1 and CDR2 sequences are GTSNPN and SVGIG (reference sequence). The V segment lost 2 bases and the J segment 1 base; nucleotides outside the gene matches: 7. The CDR3 is made up of 16 amino acids. CDR3 sequence: CAWSYQGAGSNQPQHF. Here the CDR3 DNA reads TGTGCCTGGAGTTACCAGGGGGCTGGGAGCAATCAGCCCCAGCATTTT.

This clone was seen a single time. This chain uses TRBV18 with TRBJ2-1, with TRBD2 matching 12 bases. The length of the CDR3 is 15 residues. Germline V lookup: CDR1 KGHSH, CDR2 LQKENI. V gave up 8 bases and J gave up 4 bases; unmatched junction bases: 6. The CDR3 DNA sequence: TGTGCCAGCACTTCCGGACTAGCGGGGTACAATGAGCAGTTCTTC. Protein: CASTSGLAGYNEQFF. The full variable domain, completed using reference TRBV18 and TRBJ2-1, is NAGVMQNPRHLVRRRGQEARLRCSPMKGHSHVYWYRQLPEEGLKFMVYLQKENIIDESGMPKERFSAEFPKEGPSILRIQQVVRGDSAAYFCASTSGLAGYNEQFFGPGTRLTVL.

This clone appeared once. The gene calls are TRBV25-1 and TRBJ2-5; unclear D gene. Trimming left V 1 base short and J 1 base short, with 13 bases between. CDR3 length equals 16 residues. Germline-derived CDR1 and CDR2 are MGHDK and SYGVNS. CDR3 nucleotide sequence: TGTGCCAGCAGTGAATGGGGAACCACCCTCCAAGAGACCCAGTACTTC. Protein product: CASSEWGTTLQETQYF.

Written as DNA, the CDR3 is TGTGCCAGCCACAGGTCTGGGGGTAATTCACCCCTCCACTTT. Protein: CASHRSGGNSPLHF. The V gene is TRBV2, the J gene TRBJ1-6, with a weak D call TRBD1 (5 bases). The V and J ends lost 8 bases and 6 bases respectively, with 14 bases between them. This CDR3 is 14 amino acids long. Per the germline V gene, CDR1 is SNHLY and CDR2 is FYNNEI.

The chain recombines TRBV28 with TRBJ2-7, with 9 bases matching TRBD1. CDR1 is MDHEN and CDR2 is SYDVKM in the germline V gene. CDR3 length: 15 amino acids. The V segment lost 7 bases and the J segment 5 bases; nucleotides outside the gene matches: 12. The CDR3 DNA follows: TGTGCCAGCACTTCCGCCGGGACAGGGAGTGACGAGCAGTACTTC. It encodes CASTSAGTGSDEQYF.

This rearrangement joins TRBV7-9 to TRBJ2-7, with 7 bases fitting TRBD1. Germline loops: CDR1 SEHNR, CDR2 FQNEAQ (reference sequence). The CDR3 extends over 15 amino acids. Germline trimming cut 5 bases from V and 3 bases from J; bases unmatched to any gene: 10. The chain's CDR3 is CASSHDLGGFYEQYF. As DNA, the CDR3 is TGTGCCAGCAGCCATGATTTAGGGGGCTTCTACGAGCAGTACTTC.